Included here is one TCR beta chain sequence, with context. This record comes from a study of blood T cell repertoires in COVID-19. Overall study: Whether acute or convalescent, the COVID-19 samples came from the United States, Italy and Spain. Nucleic acid was either cDNA or gDNA, and it came from T cells, B-cell-depleted T cells, or PBMCs.

CDR3 size: 16 residues. CDR1 and CDR2 from the germline V gene are KGHSH and LQKENI. Trimming removed 1 base at V and 2 bases at J, with 13 bases between. Original processing methods: Reference gene primer amplification gave estimated nucleated cell counts. Assay used: immunoSEQ multiplex PCR; TCRdb lists only in-frame clones, some missing. Clone size and V and J calls were adopted from that table, with D and trimming inferred from the DNA. Of 280,000 or so clones listed, about nine tenths are singletons. The sequence was collected from an older woman with acute or convalescent COVID-19. This chain joins TRBV18 and TRBJ2-3, with D possibly matching TRBD1 (6 bases). The sequenced material came from peripheral blood. The CDR3: CASSPLSRGNTDTQYF. In nucleotides, the CDR3 is TGTGCCAGCTCACCACTGAGCAGGGGAAACACAGATACGCAGTATTTT.